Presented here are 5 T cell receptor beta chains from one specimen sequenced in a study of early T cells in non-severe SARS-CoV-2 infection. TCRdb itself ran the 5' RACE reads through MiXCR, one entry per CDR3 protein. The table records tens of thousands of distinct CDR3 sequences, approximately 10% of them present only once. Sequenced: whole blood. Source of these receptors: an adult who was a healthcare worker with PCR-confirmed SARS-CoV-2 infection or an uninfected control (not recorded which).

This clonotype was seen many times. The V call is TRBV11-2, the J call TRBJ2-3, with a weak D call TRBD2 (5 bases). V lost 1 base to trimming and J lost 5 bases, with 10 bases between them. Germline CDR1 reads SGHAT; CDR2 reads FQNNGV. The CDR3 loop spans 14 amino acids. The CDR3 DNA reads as TGTGCCAGCAGCTTAGGCACTAGAGGAGATACGCAGTATTTT. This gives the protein CASSLGTRGDTQYF.

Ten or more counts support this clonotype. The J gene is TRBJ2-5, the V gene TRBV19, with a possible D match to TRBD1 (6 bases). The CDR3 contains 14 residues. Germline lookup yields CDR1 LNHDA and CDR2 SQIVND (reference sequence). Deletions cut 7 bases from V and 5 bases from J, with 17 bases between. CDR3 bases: TGTGCCAGTACTGCTGCAGGGGCCGAGGAGACCCAGTACTTC. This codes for CASTAAGAEETQYF. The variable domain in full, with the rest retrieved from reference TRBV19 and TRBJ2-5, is DGGITQSPKYLFRKEGQNVTLSCEQNLNHDAMYWYRQDPGQGLRLIYYSQIVNDFQKGDIAEGYSVSREKKESFPLTVTSAQKNPTAFYLCASTAAGAEETQYFGPGTRLLVL.

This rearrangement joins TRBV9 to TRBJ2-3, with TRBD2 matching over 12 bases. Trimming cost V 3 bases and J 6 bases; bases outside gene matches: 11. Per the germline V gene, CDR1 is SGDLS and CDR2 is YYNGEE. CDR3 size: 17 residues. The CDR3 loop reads CASSGPTSGGSSDTQYF. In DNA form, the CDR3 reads TGTGCCAGCAGCGGTCCGACTAGCGGGGGATCATCGGATACGCAGTATTTT.

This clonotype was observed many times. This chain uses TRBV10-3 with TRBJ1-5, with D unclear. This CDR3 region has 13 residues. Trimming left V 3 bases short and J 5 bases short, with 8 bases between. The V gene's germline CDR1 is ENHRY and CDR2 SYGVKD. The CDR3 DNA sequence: TGTGCCATCAGTGATGTCGGCGATCAGCCCCAGCATTTT. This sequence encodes CAISDVGDQPQHF.

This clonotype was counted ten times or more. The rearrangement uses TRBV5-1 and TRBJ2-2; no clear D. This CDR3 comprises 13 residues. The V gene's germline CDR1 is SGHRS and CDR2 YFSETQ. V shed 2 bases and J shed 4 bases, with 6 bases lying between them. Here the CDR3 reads CASSFSFTGELFF. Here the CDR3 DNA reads TGCGCCAGCAGCTTCTCATTCACCGGGGAGCTGTTTTTT. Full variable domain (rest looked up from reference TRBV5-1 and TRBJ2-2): KAGVTQTPRYLIKTRGQQVTLSCSPISGHRSVSWYQQTPGQGLQFLFEYFSETQRNKGNFPGRFSGRQFSNSRSEMNVSTLELGDSALYLCASSFSFTGELFFGEGSRLTVL.